Each of the 27 T cell receptor beta chains below was sequenced from the same sample in a study of cytomegalovirus exposure and HLA in healthy donors. Amplification used 60 Vbeta primers and 13 Jbeta primers. Assay: immunoSEQ multiplex PCR; the TCRdb copy retains only in-frame clones and omits some. Here the sample spans 54,000 or so clones, about 50% being singletons. The sample comprised PBMCs. The receptors stem from a human donor in good health.

A single count supports this clone. The rearrangement uses TRBV7-3 and TRBJ2-5, with a tentative D call TRBD1 (6 bases). V was pared by 5 bases and J by 5 bases, with 15 bases between. The CDR3 is 14 amino acids. Germline V gene lookup returns CDR1 SGHTA and CDR2 FQGTGA. The CDR3 sequence: CASSPGQGRETQYF. The CDR3 DNA is TGTGCCAGCAGCCCCGGGCAGGGGCGGGAGACCCAGTACTTC.

The rearrangement joins TRBV7-5 to TRBJ1-1. TRBV7-5 is described as a pseudogene. CDR3 length: 18 residues. This CDR3 reads CARSSPYDIGGMNTEAFF. The CDR3 DNA reads as TGTGCCAGAAGCTCACCCTACGACATCGGAGGGATGAACACTGAAGCTTTCTTT.

J is TRBJ2-3 and V is TRBV5-1, with 9 bases lining up with TRBD1. With 0 bases clipped from V and 4 bases from J, the junction kept 6 bases outside the gene matches. Germline CDR1 SGHRS, CDR2 YFSETQ. The CDR3 length is 16 residues. The chain's CDR3 is CASSLGTGVLSDTQYF. The CDR3 DNA follows: TGCGCCAGCAGCTTGGGGACAGGGGTTTTATCAGATACGCAGTATTTT.

The chain uses TRBV18 and TRBJ2-5; D unclear. CDR1 and CDR2 (germline): KGHSH, LQKENI. With 3 bases removed from V and 5 bases from J, the gap between germline ends came to 4 bases. The CDR3 extends over 11 amino acids. CDR3 in DNA: TGTGCCAGCTCACCGGAGGAGACCCAGTACTTC. Translating gives CASSPEETQYF. The full variable domain, in which reference TRBV18 and TRBJ2-5 provide the parts outside the CDR3, is NAGVMQNPRHLVRRRGQEARLRCSPMKGHSHVYWYRQLPEEGLKFMVYLQKENIIDESGMPKERFSAEFPKEGPSILRIQQVVRGDSAAYFCASSPEETQYFGPGTRLLVL.

The chain carries TRBV6-1 and TRBJ1-5, with D unresolved. The CDR3 sequence is 17 residues long. Germline V gene lookup returns CDR1 MNHNS and CDR2 SASEGT. Between the trimmed V and J ends, which lost 0 bases and 0 bases, there was a span of 12 bases. CDR3 protein: CASSEAASTHSNQPQHF. The CDR3 DNA is TGTGCCAGCAGTGAAGCGGCTTCAACCCATAGCAATCAGCCCCAGCATTTT.

V and J are TRBV10-3 and TRBJ1-5; a possible D gene is TRBD1 (5 bases). CDR3 length: 14 amino acids. Trimming took 6 bases from V and 9 from J, leaving 18 bases between them. The V gene's germline CDR1 is ENHRY and CDR2 SYGVKD. CDR3 sequence: CAIREGHLTGPQHF. DNA for the CDR3: TGTGCCATCAGGGAAGGACACCTGACGGGGCCCCAGCATTTT.

The CDR3 region is CASMRDLRWGEQYF. The CDR3 region has the DNA TGTGCCAGCATGCGGGACCTTAGATGGGGCGAGCAGTACTTC. The chain is built from TRBV7-9 and TRBJ2-7; the D gene is possibly TRBD2 (6 bases). From germline, CDR1 is SEHNR and CDR2 FQNEAQ (reference sequence). V was pared by 7 bases and J by 6 bases, with 19 bases between. The CDR3 has 14 amino acids.

This clone was detected once. The V gene is TRBV5-1, the J gene TRBJ1-6, with 7 positions matching TRBD1. The germline V gene encodes CDR1 SGHRS and CDR2 YFSETQ. V trimming: 0 bases; J trimming: 9 bases; junction bases outside the gene matches: 3. This CDR3 is 14 amino acids long. This CDR3 reads CASSLGQGASPLHF. The CDR3 DNA reads TGCGCCAGCAGCTTGGGACAGGGAGCTTCACCCCTCCACTTT. Using reference TRBV5-1 and TRBJ1-6 for the parts outside the CDR3, the full variable domain is KAGVTQTPRYLIKTRGQQVTLSCSPISGHRSVSWYQQTPGQGLQFLFEYFSETQRNKGNFPGRFSGRQFSNSRSEMNVSTLELGDSALYLCASSLGQGASPLHFGNGTRLTVT.

In the case of this clone: Other DNA sequences within the sample encode an identical CDR3. The gene calls are TRBV10-3 and TRBJ1-5; D uncertain. V was trimmed by 3 bases and J by 4 bases, leaving 13 bases between them. Germline V lookup: CDR1 ENHRY, CDR2 SYGVKD. The CDR3 is made up of 15 amino acids. The CDR3 sequence: CAISESEVRNQPQHF. The CDR3 nucleotides are TGTGCCATCAGTGAATCCGAGGTACGGAATCAGCCCCAGCATTTT.

V and J are TRBV6-5 and TRBJ1-1; 8 nucleotides align to TRBD1. CDR3 length: 15 amino acids. J was trimmed by 3 bases and V by 4 bases; bases with no gene match: 7. Germline CDR1 is MNHEY and CDR2 is SVGAGI. The CDR3 sequence: CASSSTGGGHTEAFF. The CDR3 DNA is TGTGCCAGCAGTTCAACAGGGGGGGGGCACACTGAAGCTTTCTTT.

The V and J genes are TRBV9 and TRBJ2-5; 7 bases line up with TRBD2. The CDR3 covers 14 residues. Germline CDR1 SGDLS, CDR2 YYNGEE. Germline trimming cut 3 bases from V and 1 base from J; bases unmatched to any gene: 3. CDR3 amino acids: CASSEGRGQETQYF. As DNA, the CDR3 is TGTGCCAGCAGCGAGGGGAGGGGCCAAGAGACCCAGTACTTC.

This clone is a singleton in its sample. The gene calls are TRBV29-1 and TRBJ2-5; a weak D match, TRBD2 (6 bases). V was trimmed by 2 bases and J by 2 bases, leaving 21 bases between them. Germline V CDR1 and CDR2: SQVTM, ANQGSEA. This CDR3 comprises 17 residues. The CDR3 sequence: CSVELGSIWGEQETQYF. CDR3 in DNA: TGCAGCGTTGAATTAGGATCGATTTGGGGGGAACAAGAGACCCAGTACTTC.

Notes on this clone: At one end the junction does not follow the germline gene, possibly because of a read error. The chain has TRBV5-1 and TRBJ1-2; D unclear. The CDR3 has 14 amino acids. The germline gives CDR1 SGHRS, CDR2 YFSETQ. For the CDR3, the DNA is TGCGCCAGCAGCTTGGAACCCGGGTTAGTTGGCTACCCCTTC. Amino acids: CASSLEPGLVGYPF. The variable domain in full, with the rest retrieved from reference TRBV5-1 and TRBJ1-2, is KAGVTQTPRYLIKTRGQQVTLSCSPISGHRSVSWYQQTPGQGLQFLFEYFSETQRNKGNFPGRFSGRQFSNSRSEMNVSTLELGDSALYLCASSLEPGLVGYPFGSGTRLTVV.

This clone was detected only a few times. This chain joins TRBV5-1 and TRBJ2-1, with 9 bases lining up with TRBD2. Germline V CDR1 and CDR2: SGHRS, YFSETQ. The length of the CDR3 is 16 residues. V was clipped by 0 bases and J by 7 bases; unmatched bases: 8. The CDR3 sequence: CASSLEVGSGGNEQFF. The CDR3 DNA sequence: TGCGCCAGCAGCTTGGAGGTAGGGAGCGGGGGGAATGAGCAGTTCTTC.

The chain links TRBV27 to TRBJ2-7; 10 bases are shared with TRBD1. CDR3 length: 15 amino acids. Per the germline V gene, CDR1 is MNHEY and CDR2 is SMNVEV (reference sequence). V dropped 4 bases and J dropped 6; count of bases not matched to a gene: 9. The CDR3 loop is CASSYPGTGVGEQYF. In DNA, the CDR3 is TGTGCCAGCAGTTATCCGGGGACAGGGGTAGGCGAGCAGTACTTC.

V gene TRBV27 combines with J gene TRBJ2-1; weak D call: TRBD2 (5 bases). Germline V gene data show CDR1 as MNHEY and CDR2 as SMNVEV (reference sequence). V was shortened by 8 bases and J by 3 bases, with 14 bases between the two germline ends. The CDR3 has 14 amino acids. The CDR3 region has the DNA TGTGCCAGCCTGGGGTTACGGGACTACAATGAGCAGTTCTTC. This encodes CASLGLRDYNEQFF.

The chain is built from TRBV7-2 and TRBJ2-3; 8 nucleotides align to TRBD2. This CDR3 is 16 amino acids long. Losses at the gene ends were 2 bases for V and 3 bases for J; bases not matched to a gene: 7. CDR1 and CDR2 from the germline V gene are SGHTA and FQGNSA. DNA of the CDR3: TGTGCCAGCAGCTTACGCAGCGGGGGAAAAACAGATACGCAGTATTTT. Translating gives CASSLRSGGKTDTQYF.

The chain employs TRBV4-3 and TRBJ2-7; tentatively, D is TRBD2 (5 bases). Trimming cost V 2 bases and J 4 bases, with 15 bases left between them. The CDR3 length is 15 residues. Germline CDR1 reads LGHNA; CDR2 reads YSLEER. CDR3 DNA sequence: TGCGCCAGCAGCCAAAGGAGGTCAGGAGTTTACGAGCAGTACTTC. Translating it yields CASSQRRSGVYEQYF.

This clone was seen a few times. V is TRBV7-2 and J is TRBJ1-5; the match to TRBD1 covers 7 bases. The germline V gene has CDR1 SGHTA and CDR2 FQGNSA. The CDR3 is made up of 17 amino acids. The trim removed 4 bases at V and 3 bases at J, leaving 12 bases unmatched. CDR3 protein: CASSSESGRGPNQPQHF. As DNA, the CDR3 is TGTGCCAGCAGCTCAGAATCCGGAAGGGGGCCCAATCAGCCCCAGCATTTT.

This clone was recorded only once. The J gene is TRBJ1-4, the V gene TRBV28, with 10 bases fitting TRBD1. CDR1 MDHEN and CDR2 SYDVKM come from the germline V gene. J lost 8 bases, V lost 6 bases, and 6 bases had no gene match. The CDR3 covers 14 residues. CDR3 sequence: CASRPRTGGEKLFF. The CDR3 region has the DNA TGTGCCAGCAGACCGCGGACAGGGGGGGAAAAACTGTTTTTT.

This chain links TRBV4-1 with TRBJ2-5; 7 bases line up with TRBD1. The J call may be in error: the DNA end matches TRBJ2-7 better. This CDR3 spans 16 amino acids. Germline V lookup: CDR1 MGHRA, CDR2 YSYEKL. The CDR3 region has the DNA TGCGCCAGCAGCCATCTCGAGGAAGGGGGCGAGTACGAGCAGTACTTC. Its translation is CASSHLEEGGEYEQYF.

This clone was observed at least ten times. The V gene is TRBV9, the J gene TRBJ2-7; the match to TRBD1 covers 9 bases. The CDR3 loop spans 15 amino acids. Germline CDR1 is SGDLS and CDR2 is YYNGEE. V dropped 0 bases and J dropped 7; count of bases not matched to a gene: 8. The CDR3 DNA follows: TGTGCCAGCAGCGTAGTGGGGACAGGGTCGGAAGAGCAGTACTTC. Translated: CASSVVGTGSEEQYF.

The rearrangement links TRBV7-6 to TRBJ2-7, with a tentative D call TRBD2 (6 bases). The CDR3 has 13 amino acids. V was cut by 7 bases and J by 6 bases, with 16 bases left in between. CDR1 and CDR2 (germline): SGHVS, FNYEAQ. CDR3 sequence: CASNLGGVGEQYF. CDR3 sequence (DNA): TGTGCCAGCAACCTGGGGGGAGTAGGCGAGCAGTACTTC. The whole variable domain, filled in from reference TRBV7-6 and TRBJ2-7, reads GAGVSQSPRYKVTKRGQDVALRCDPISGHVSLYWYRQALGQGPEFLTYFNYEAQQDKSGLPNDRFSAERPEGSISTLTIQRTEQRDSAMYRCASNLGGVGEQYFGPGTRLTVT.

The chain is built from TRBV4-2 and TRBJ2-3; 7 bases align to TRBD2. The CDR3 is 17 amino acids. V shed 1 base, J shed 0 bases, and the junction held 7 bases outside the gene matches. The germline CDR1 and CDR2 sequences are LGHNA and YNFKEQ. Written as DNA, the CDR3 is TGTGCCAGCAGCCAAGGGGCTAAGCGGGGAAGCACAGATACGCAGTATTTT. Encoded protein: CASSQGAKRGSTDTQYF.

V and J are TRBV2 and TRBJ1-6, with 7 bases aligning to TRBD1. V shed 0 bases, J shed 0 bases, and the junction held 8 bases outside the gene matches. The CDR3 length is 19 residues. From germline, CDR1 is SNHLY and CDR2 FYNNEI. CDR3 sequence: CASSEATGTASSYNSPLHF. The DNA for the CDR3 is TGTGCCAGCAGTGAAGCTACTGGGACAGCTAGCTCCTATAATTCACCCCTCCACTTT.

This clone showed up just once. This sequence joins TRBV7-9 and TRBJ2-7; TRBD1 matches 8 bases. CDR3 length: 16 amino acids. Trimming at V came to 0 bases and at J to 7 bases, leaving 11 bases not matched to a gene. Germline CDR1 is SEHNR and CDR2 is FQNEAQ (reference sequence). The CDR3 DNA is TGTGCCAGCAGCTTAGCTAGTGCAGGGGGCACGGGGGAGCAGTACTTC. Translation: CASSLASAGGTGEQYF. The full variable domain, its missing parts supplied by reference TRBV7-9 and TRBJ2-7, is DTGVSQNPRHKITKRGQNVTFRCDPISEHNRLYWYRQTLGQGPEFLTYFQNEAQLEKSRLLSDRFSAERPKGSFSTLEIQRTEQGDSAMYLCASSLASAGGTGEQYFGPGTRLTVT.

V is TRBV9 and J is TRBJ1-6, with TRBD1 matching over 8 bases. Per germline, CDR1 SGDLS and CDR2 YYNGEE. There are 13 residues in the CDR3. The trim removed 0 bases at V and 13 bases at J, leaving 3 bases unmatched. The CDR3 protein is CASSVGSGGPLHF. The CDR3 bases are TGTGCCAGCAGCGTAGGTTCAGGGGGCCCCCTCCACTTT.